This TCR beta chain emerged from a study of PD-L1 blockade in urothelial cancer. Trimming took off 1 base at V and 1 base at J, with 13 bases between the two ends. In germline, CDR1 is MNHEY, CDR2 SVGAGI. The CDR3 runs to 16 residues. Time point reported: pretreatment peripheral blood. Sample numbers ranged from 1 to 8 per patient, encompassing pretreatment and on-treatment collections. This clone has only a few counts. Profiled with immunoSEQ multiplex PCR; TCRdb holds only in-frame clones, not every one. The data contain tens of thousands of clones, over 75% of them singletons. The rearrangement uses TRBV6-5 and TRBJ1-1, with D unclear. The specimen was PBMCs, collected around atezolizumab (anti-PD-L1) treatment. The source is a man between 70 and 80 years old with urothelial cancer. The CDR3 spells CASSYLKTRGNTEAFF. For the CDR3, the DNA is TGTGCCAGCAGTTACTTAAAGACCCGCGGGAACACTGAAGCTTTCTTT.